A selection of T cell receptor beta chains follows, all from one sample in a study of blood T cell repertoires in COVID-19. Libraries were prepared by immunoSEQ multiplex PCR; TCRdb keeps only in-frame clonotypes and omits some of them. The repertoire holds some 70,000 clones, with less than 85% as singletons. Specimen: peripheral blood. The receptors shown here come from a man aged 60 to 75 with acute or convalescent COVID-19. The CDR3 runs from the conserved cysteine through the conserved F or W. A D gene is named only where the DNA matches it firmly. Only some rows state a clone size, as once, few, many or a class for expanded clones.

size,J,D,V,DNA,CDR3
few,TRBJ1-2,-,TRBV3-1/TRBV3-2,TGTGCCAGCAGCCAAGACGGGGAGGATGGCTACACCTTC,CASSQDGEDGYTF
many,TRBJ2-7,TRBD1,TRBV30,TGTGCAGCCGGGACAGGGGGCTCCTACGAGCAGTACTTC,CAAGTGGSYEQYF
-,TRBJ2-3,-,TRBV5-8,TGTGCCAGCAGCTTACAGGGTCTGGCAGATACGCAGTATTTT,CASSLQGLADTQYF
few,TRBJ1-4,-,TRBV6-1,TGTGCCAGCAGTGAAGGCTGGGGAGGAACGTCTGATGAAAAACTGTTTTTT,CASSEGWGGTSDEKLFF
-,TRBJ2-1,-,TRBV6-1,TGTGCCAGCAGTGAAACCTTTGGGAGGTGGCAGTTCTTC,CASSETFGRWQFF
-,TRBJ1-4,-,TRBV14,TGTGCCAGCAGCCAAGAACCCCCCAAAGAACAGTCAGTTCACGAAAAACTGTTTTTT,CASSQEPPKEQSVHEKLFF
once,TRBJ2-6,-,TRBV30,TGTGCCTGGAGGGGGGGCTTGGGACAGTACCACTCTGGGGCCAACGTCCTGACTTTC,CAWRGGLGQYHSGANVLTF
-,TRBJ2-3,TRBD2,TRBV18,TGTGCCAGCTCAGACCCGGGACTAGCGGGGGGGCACACAGATACGCAGTATTTT,CASSDPGLAGGHTDTQYF
few,TRBJ2-3,TRBD2,TRBV5-8,TGTGCCAGCAGCTTGGATAGCGGGGAGGCAGATACGCAGTATTTT,CASSLDSGEADTQYF
-,TRBJ1-5,TRBD1,TRBV28,TGTGCCAGCAGATACTCCGACAGGGGGAACCAGCCCCAGCATTTT,CASRYSDRGNQPQHF